These 19 T cell receptor beta chains originate from one sample sequenced in a study of cytotoxic CD8 clonotypes in ibrutinib-treated CLL. Libraries were prepared by immunoSEQ multiplex PCR; TCRdb keeps only in-frame clonotypes and omits some of them. The sample consists of about 330,000 clones, approximately 67% of them appearing once. Here the sequenced sample was PBMCs, taken after 36 months of ibrutinib treatment. Every receptor here comes from a human donor with chronic lymphocytic leukemia.

The chain combines TRBV9 with TRBJ1-2; a weak D match, TRBD1 (5 bases). CDR3 length equals 16 residues. V was cut by 4 bases and J by 7 bases, with 23 bases left in between. Germline CDR1 and CDR2: SGDLS and YYNGEE. Here the CDR3 reads CASSSLGGTGPSGYTF. DNA for the CDR3: TGTGCCAGCAGCTCCCTGGGTGGTACAGGTCCGAGTGGCTACACCTTC.

The genes are TRBV5-8 and TRBJ2-7; D not certain. Deletions cut 4 bases from V and 3 bases from J, with 5 bases between. This CDR3 spans 11 amino acids. The V gene's germline CDR1 is SGHTS and CDR2 YDEGEE. As DNA, the CDR3 is TGTGCCAGCAGCCCACGCTACGAGCAGTACTTC. Its protein is CASSPRYEQYF.

The chain recombines TRBV11-3 with TRBJ2-1; 9 bases are a match to TRBD1. The germline V gene has CDR1 SGHNT and CDR2 YENEEA. This CDR3 is built from 15 residues. Unmatched junction bases numbered 7, after V lost 5 bases and J lost 5 bases. CDR3 coding DNA: TGTGCCAGCAGCAAGGGACAGGGTGCGAACAATGAGCAGTTCTTC. It yields the protein CASSKGQGANNEQFF.

This clone has a single count. V gene TRBV20-1 combines with J gene TRBJ2-7; possibly TRBD2 for D (5 bases). This CDR3 comprises 11 residues. Germline CDR1 DFQATT, CDR2 SNEGSKA (reference sequence). Trimming cost V 6 bases and J 4 bases, with 10 bases left between them. The CDR3 DNA reads TGCAGTGCCCTCGGGGAGTACGAGCAGTACTTC. It specifies CSALGEYEQYF.

The chain combines TRBV6-5 with TRBJ1-1, with D unclear. This CDR3 has 14 residues. The V gene lost 2 bases and the J gene lost 1 base, with 8 bases spanning the gap. The germline gives CDR1 MNHEY, CDR2 SVGAGI. CDR3: CASSYITGNTEAFF. Written as DNA, the CDR3 is TGTGCCAGCAGTTACATAACTGGGAACACTGAAGCTTTCTTT.

The chain carries TRBV29-1 and TRBJ2-7; TRBD1 matches 9 bases. The CDR3 runs 13 residues. Germline lookup yields CDR1 SQVTM and CDR2 ANQGSEA. Unmatched junction bases numbered 2, after V lost 1 base and J lost 4 bases. As DNA, the CDR3 is TGCAGCGTTGAAGGACAGGGGGGATACGAGCAGTACTTC. Residues: CSVEGQGGYEQYF.

The chain has TRBV11-2 and TRBJ2-5; the match to TRBD1 covers 7 bases. J lost 7 bases, V lost 5 bases, and 13 bases had no gene match. Looked up from germline, CDR1 is SGHAT and CDR2 is FQNNGV. The CDR3 is made up of 15 amino acids. The CDR3 protein is CASSTPGTVPGTQYF. DNA of the CDR3: TGTGCCAGCAGCACCCCCGGGACAGTCCCCGGGACCCAGTACTTC.

This clone has just a few counts. The chain carries TRBV5-5 and TRBJ1-1; no firm D call. CDR1 and CDR2 (germline): SGHKS, YYEKEE (reference sequence). V was clipped by 0 bases and J by 11 bases, with 17 bases between them. The CDR3 covers 14 residues. CDR3 nucleotide sequence: TGTGCCAGCAGCTTGGGTGGCTCCCCCATTAACGCTTTCTTT. This codes for CASSLGGSPINAFF.

Only a few counts were recorded for this clone. The CDR3 DNA follows: TGTGCCAGCAGTGAGAGGGGGCGGACCGGGGAGCTGTTTTTT. Protein sequence: CASSERGRTGELFF. The chain is built from TRBV2 and TRBJ2-2, with 7 bases identical to TRBD1. The V gene end was trimmed by 3 bases and the J gene end by 5 bases; junction bases not matched to a gene: 3. The germline V gene encodes CDR1 SNHLY and CDR2 FYNNEI. The CDR3 is 14 amino acids.

The gene calls are TRBV6-5 and TRBJ2-7, with TRBD1 matching over 9 bases. The CDR3 loop spans 14 amino acids. CDR1 is MNHEY, CDR2 SVGAGI, per germline. Trimming took 5 bases from V and 5 from J; bases not matched to a gene: 7. CDR3 sequence reads: CASSPTDRGDEQYF. DNA of the CDR3: TGTGCCAGCAGTCCAACTGACAGGGGGGACGAGCAGTACTTC.

The J gene is TRBJ2-7, the V gene TRBV7-2, with 7 positions matching TRBD1. The CDR3 is 14 residues long. Germline V gene data show CDR1 as SGHTA and CDR2 as FQGNSA. The ends lost 5 bases at V and 0 bases at J; junction bases unmatched: 4. CDR3 protein: CASSLRQGSYEQYF. CDR3 nucleotides: TGTGCCAGCAGCCTCAGACAGGGCTCCTACGAGCAGTACTTC.

The chain uses TRBV25-1 and TRBJ2-7; no definite D call. In germline, CDR1 is MGHDK, CDR2 SYGVNS. V dropped 3 bases and J dropped 0 bases, with 15 bases sitting between them. This CDR3 comprises 16 residues. The CDR3 is CASSEESGRFSYEQYF. The CDR3 DNA is TGTGCCAGCAGTGAGGAGTCCGGAAGATTCTCCTACGAGCAGTACTTC.

The chain links TRBV5-6 to TRBJ2-7; 8 bases line up with TRBD2. The trim removed 4 bases at V and 3 bases at J, leaving 12 bases unmatched. The germline gives CDR1 SGHDT, CDR2 YYEEEE. This CDR3 is built from 16 residues. CDR3 sequence (DNA): TGTGCCAGCAGCGATCACCGGGGGGGCTACCTCTACGAGCAGTACTTC. This sequence encodes CASSDHRGGYLYEQYF. Supplemented by reference TRBV5-6 and TRBJ2-7, the full variable domain reads DAGVTQSPTHLIKTRGQQVTLRCSPKSGHDTVSWYQQALGQGPQFIFQYYEEEERQRGNFPDRFSGHQFPNYSSELNVNALLLGDSALYLCASSDHRGGYLYEQYFGPGTRLTVT.

V usage is TRBV9 and J usage is TRBJ1-3; D is possibly TRBD1 (5 bases). This CDR3 is 15 amino acids long. From germline, CDR1 is SGDLS and CDR2 YYNGEE. V was shortened by 0 bases and J by 8 bases, with 15 bases between the two germline ends. DNA for the CDR3: TGTGCCAGCAGCGTAGAATGGACAAGTGCGGACACCATATATTTT. Protein: CASSVEWTSADTIYF.

The chain joins TRBV4-3 to TRBJ2-7; TRBD1 aligns across 8 bases. There are 15 residues in the CDR3. Unmatched junction bases numbered 10, after V lost 4 bases and J lost 5 bases. Germline values: CDR1 LGHNA, CDR2 YSLEER. The CDR3 sequence is CASSLDSGGSDEQYF. Written as DNA, the CDR3 is TGCGCCAGCAGCCTTGATTCAGGGGGCTCTGACGAGCAGTACTTC.

The chain combines TRBV5-1 with TRBJ2-5, with TRBD1 matching 9 bases. V trimming: 5 bases; J trimming: 2 bases; junction bases outside the gene matches: 10. This CDR3 comprises 16 residues. Germline V CDR1 and CDR2: SGHRS, YFSETQ. The CDR3 DNA reads TGCGCCAGCAGTTACGACAGGGGGTCCACTCAAGAGACCCAGTACTTC. This sequence encodes CASSYDRGSTQETQYF.

The chain employs TRBV7-2 and TRBJ2-3; 7 nucleotides agree with TRBD2. CDR1 SGHTA and CDR2 FQGNSA come from the germline V gene. This CDR3 contains 15 residues. V dropped 5 bases and J dropped 4; count of bases not matched to a gene: 9. The CDR3 bases are TGTGCCAGCAGCCTCCCAGGACTAGTTTCAGATACGCAGTATTTT. Protein: CASSLPGLVSDTQYF.

This clone has only a few counts. The V gene is TRBV7-2, the J gene TRBJ2-7, with no clear D. This CDR3 comprises 14 residues. The V end was cut by 3 bases, the J end by 4 bases, with 13 bases between. Germline CDR1 and CDR2: SGHTA and FQGNSA. CDR3 loop: CASSFGLVLYEQYF. The CDR3 DNA is TGTGCCAGCAGCTTCGGGCTAGTTCTATACGAGCAGTACTTC.

J is TRBJ1-2 and V is TRBV10-3, with TRBD1 as a possible D gene (5 bases). The CDR3 sequence is 14 residues long. V lost 11 bases and J lost 4, with 20 bases in between. The germline gives CDR1 ENHRY, CDR2 SYGVKD. The CDR3 DNA is TGTGCCTCTTGGGAAACAGGTCCTAGCTATGGCTACACCTTC. It is translated as CASWETGPSYGYTF.